This entry lists 23 T cell receptor beta chains sequenced from one sample in a study of T-cell reconstitution after alpha-beta-depleted transplantation in children. Unique molecular identifiers were used to barcode this TCRbeta library. TCRdb fed the PCR reads into MiXCR, producing one record per CDR3 protein. This table holds 750,000 to 950,000 distinct CDR3 sequences, about 15% found once. Sequencing was performed on PBMCs, mostly from graft donor cells, taken 360 days after TCRalphabeta/CD19-depleted stem cell transplant. All receptors come from a male patient younger than 18 who had a stem cell transplant for acute lymphoblastic leukemia, so the T cells may come from the graft donor.

This clonotype came up a few times. This chain uses TRBV7-9 with TRBJ2-7; 10 positions match TRBD1. The CDR3 spans 15 residues. Germline CDR1 reads SEHNR; CDR2 reads FQNEAQ (reference sequence). V lost 6 bases to trimming and J lost 6 bases; unmatched junction nucleotides: 11. CDR3 loop: CASSRDRGHKSEQYF. The CDR3 DNA sequence: TGTGCCAGCAGTCGAGACAGGGGGCACAAGAGCGAGCAGTACTTC.

This clonotype has at least ten counts. The chain employs TRBV7-9 and TRBJ2-2; TRBD2 aligns across 8 bases. The CDR3 extends over 16 amino acids. CDR1 and CDR2 from the germline V gene are SEHNR and FQNEAQ (reference sequence). J was trimmed by 5 bases and V by 6 bases; bases with no gene match: 11. The CDR3 here is CASSHHLAGLTGELFF. As DNA, the CDR3 is TGTGCCAGCAGTCACCACCTAGCGGGCCTTACCGGGGAGCTGTTTTTT.

This clonotype was observed many times. V and J are TRBV7-8 and TRBJ1-1; possibly TRBD1 for D (5 bases). Looked up from germline, CDR1 is SGHVS and CDR2 is FQNEAQ. This CDR3 region has 15 residues. Trimming took 4 bases from V and 0 from J, leaving 12 bases between them. CDR3: CASSSRIGVNTEAFF. CDR3 in DNA: TGTGCCAGCAGCTCGAGGATAGGGGTGAACACTGAAGCTTTCTTT.

This clonotype has just a few counts. The rearrangement links TRBV25-1 to TRBJ2-7; D unclear. This CDR3 comprises 13 residues. Germline V gene lookup returns CDR1 MGHDK and CDR2 SYGVNS. Trimming removed 3 bases at V and 3 bases at J, with 9 bases between. This CDR3 is CASSERDGYEQYF. In DNA, the CDR3 is TGTGCCAGCAGTGAGAGAGACGGCTACGAGCAGTACTTC.

This chain joins TRBV10-2 and TRBJ1-1; no clear D gene. V lost 6 bases and J lost 8, with 13 bases in between. Germline V gene data show CDR1 as WSHSY and CDR2 as SAAADI. The CDR3 runs 12 residues. The CDR3 DNA reads as TGCGCCAGCAGGGTGGGTGCCAGAGAAGCTTTCTTT. Translated, it gives CASRVGAREAFF.

This clonotype came up a few times. This chain links TRBV5-1 with TRBJ2-1; 10 nucleotides line up with TRBD2. The CDR3 sequence is 16 residues long. V was pared by 4 bases and J by 3 bases, with 7 bases of the junction left unmatched. Germline lookup yields CDR1 SGHRS and CDR2 YFSETQ. The CDR3 sequence: CASSPGLAPDYNEQFF. CDR3 DNA sequence: TGCGCCAGCAGCCCGGGACTAGCGCCAGACTACAATGAGCAGTTCTTC. Looking up the rest from reference TRBV5-1 and TRBJ2-1 gives the full variable domain: KAGVTQTPRYLIKTRGQQVTLSCSPISGHRSVSWYQQTPGQGLQFLFEYFSETQRNKGNFPGRFSGRQFSNSRSEMNVSTLELGDSALYLCASSPGLAPDYNEQFFGPGTRLTVL.

The J gene is TRBJ2-1, the V gene TRBV5-1; D is unresolved. V was shortened by 2 bases and J by 4 bases, with 13 bases between the two germline ends. The germline V gene encodes CDR1 SGHRS and CDR2 YFSETQ. This CDR3 is built from 15 residues. The chain's CDR3 is CASSLARTPYNEQFF. CDR3 nucleotide sequence: TGCGCCAGCAGCTTAGCCCGTACCCCTTACAATGAGCAGTTCTTC. The whole variable domain, remainder taken from reference TRBV5-1 and TRBJ2-1, is KAGVTQTPRYLIKTRGQQVTLSCSPISGHRSVSWYQQTPGQGLQFLFEYFSETQRNKGNFPGRFSGRQFSNSRSEMNVSTLELGDSALYLCASSLARTPYNEQFFGPGTRLTVL.

The chain links TRBV5-1 to TRBJ2-5; 12 bases map to TRBD2. The V segment lost 8 bases and the J segment 4 bases; nucleotides outside the gene matches: 9. This CDR3 has 15 amino acids. Germline CDR1 reads SGHRS; CDR2 reads YFSETQ. In DNA, the CDR3 is TGCGCCAGTTACTACCTAGCGGGAGGGGGAGAGACCCAGTACTTC. This gives the protein CASYYLAGGGETQYF.

The chain carries TRBV19 and TRBJ2-1, with 12 nucleotides matching TRBD2. The V gene end was trimmed by 1 base and the J gene end by 7 bases; junction bases not matched to a gene: 2. The CDR3 has 15 amino acids. Germline CDR1 LNHDA, CDR2 SQIVND (reference sequence). The CDR3 protein is CASSIGLAGVNEQFF. The DNA of the CDR3 is TGTGCCAGTAGTATAGGACTAGCGGGAGTAAATGAGCAGTTCTTC.

This clonotype came up a few times. The V and J genes are TRBV9 and TRBJ2-3, with 8 bases fitting TRBD1. This CDR3 spans 15 amino acids. Germline CDR1 and CDR2: SGDLS and YYNGEE. V gave up 2 bases and J gave up 5 bases; unmatched junction bases: 7. The CDR3, as DNA: TGTGCCAGCAGCGTTCAGGGGGCGAGGGGAGATACGCAGTATTTT. Its protein is CASSVQGARGDTQYF.

This chain links TRBV29-1 with TRBJ1-2, with 8 bases lining up with TRBD1. This CDR3 is built from 11 residues. Germline CDR1 and CDR2: SQVTM and ANQGSEA. Trimming removed 6 bases from V and 6 bases from J; junction bases left unmatched: 3. The CDR3 DNA reads as TGCAGCGTGGACAGGGTAAATGGCTACACCTTC. Protein product: CSVDRVNGYTF.

This clonotype showed up just a few times. The chain links TRBV5-1 to TRBJ2-1; TRBD2 matches at 14 bases. The CDR3 runs to 18 residues. V lost 4 bases, J lost 5 bases, and 11 bases stayed unmatched. The germline CDR1 and CDR2 sequences are SGHRS and YFSETQ. CDR3 bases: TGCGCCAGCAGCGTGGAACCCGGACTAGCGGGAGGACACAATGAGCAGTTCTTC. It translates to CASSVEPGLAGGHNEQFF.

The chain has TRBV7-3 and TRBJ1-1; D not certain. Between the trimmed V and J ends, which lost 2 bases and 0 bases, there was a span of 7 bases. Germline CDR1 and CDR2: SGHTA and FQGTGA. The CDR3 covers 14 residues. In DNA form, the CDR3 reads TGTGCCAGCAGCTTAGCCCACGTGAACACTGAAGCTTTCTTT. As protein: CASSLAHVNTEAFF. The entire variable domain, with the rest obtained from reference TRBV7-3 and TRBJ1-1, is as follows: GAGVSQTPSNKVTEKGKYVELRCDPISGHTALYWYRQSLGQGPEFLIYFQGTGAADDSGLPNDRFFAVRPEGSVSTLKIQRTERGDSAVYLCASSLAHVNTEAFFGQGTRLTVV.

CDR3: CASSFEASGSLRQFF. CDR3 DNA sequence: TGCGCCAGCAGCTTCGAGGCCAGCGGCTCTCTAAGGCAGTTCTTC. V usage is TRBV5-1 and J usage is TRBJ2-1; a possible D gene is TRBD2 (5 bases). Germline V gene sequence: CDR1 SGHRS, CDR2 YFSETQ. The CDR3 covers 15 residues. Trimming pared 2 bases from V and 12 bases from J, leaving 21 bases between.

Ten or more counts support this clonotype. In nucleotides, the CDR3 is TGTGCCAGCAGTTCCACCGGAGTCGGCGGGAGGAATTACAATGAGCAGTTCTTC. Protein sequence: CASSSTGVGGRNYNEQFF. The chain combines TRBV12-3 or TRBV12-4 with TRBJ2-1; 8 nucleotides match TRBD2. J gave up 4 bases and V 4 bases, and 15 bases lay outside the gene matches. CDR3 length: 18 amino acids.

This clonotype appeared a few times. The gene calls are TRBV4-1 and TRBJ2-3; 8 bases are a match to TRBD2. The CDR3 totals 18 residues. CDR1 is MGHRA, CDR2 YSYEKL, per germline. With V trimmed by 6 bases and J by 1 base, 15 bases remained unmatched. The CDR3 DNA reads as TGCGCCAGCAGACATCCTACACCTACTAGCGGCGGCACAGATACGCAGTATTTT. Translation: CASRHPTPTSGGTDTQYF.

About this clonotype itself: One junction end disagrees with the germline gene, perhaps due to a read error. This rearrangement joins TRBV5-1 to TRBJ2-5; D possibly uses TRBD1 or TRBD2 (5 bases each). Germline V lookup: CDR1 SGHRS, CDR2 YFSETQ. The CDR3 covers 13 residues. The CDR3 sequence: CAISSRERETQYF. DNA for the CDR3: TGTGCCATCAGCTCCAGGGAGCGAGAGACCCAGTACTTC.

CDR3 protein: CASSPRTGRASYEQYF. CDR3 bases: TGTGCCAGCAGCCCCCGGACGGGACGAGCGTCCTACGAGCAGTACTTC. V usage is TRBV9 and J usage is TRBJ2-7; the D gene could be TRBD1 or TRBD2 (5 bases each). Trimming stripped 4 bases from V and 1 base from J, with 18 bases between. Germline V gene data show CDR1 as SGDLS and CDR2 as YYNGEE. The CDR3 covers 16 residues.

The CDR3 here is CASSPLDTPSPLNTEAFF. As DNA, the CDR3 is TGTGCCAGCTCACCACTCGACACGCCCAGCCCCTTGAACACTGAAGCTTTCTTT. The rearrangement uses TRBV18 and TRBJ1-1; D not certain. Deletions cut 1 base from V and 0 bases from J, with 18 bases between. The CDR3 extends over 18 amino acids. Germline CDR1 KGHSH, CDR2 LQKENI.

Only a few counts were recorded for this clonotype. This CDR3 reads CASSPRGSLGTDTQYF. CDR3 nucleotides: TGTGCCAGCTCACCCAGGGGCAGCCTTGGGACAGATACGCAGTATTTT. The chain is built from TRBV18 and TRBJ2-3; TRBD1 might be the D (6 bases). The CDR3 extends over 16 amino acids. V lost 3 bases, J lost 3 bases, and 16 bases lay in between. CDR1 is KGHSH, CDR2 LQKENI, per germline.

This clonotype has more than one count but fewer than ten. The CDR3 DNA sequence: TGTGCCAGCATTGGGCCCGCCTTTAATGAAAAACTGTTTTTT. This translates into CASIGPAFNEKLFF. The chain joins TRBV6-1 to TRBJ1-4, with D uncertain. The V end was cut by 7 bases, the J end by 4 bases, with 13 bases between. CDR3 length: 14 amino acids. Germline V gene sequence: CDR1 MNHNS, CDR2 SASEGT.

The rearrangement joins TRBV20-1 to TRBJ2-7; 9 nucleotides match TRBD1. The CDR3 loop spans 15 amino acids. Germline V gene sequence: CDR1 DFQATT, CDR2 SNEGSKA (reference sequence). After removal of 1 base from V and 5 bases from J, the junction contained 9 bases not matched to a gene. CDR3 region: CSARALGTGNNEQYF. CDR3 bases: TGCAGTGCTAGAGCCCTCGGGACAGGGAACAACGAGCAGTACTTC.

The chain uses TRBV24-1 and TRBJ2-7; D may correspond to TRBD1 or TRBD2 (5 bases each). Germline V gene sequence: CDR1 KGHDR, CDR2 SFDVKD. Trimming shortened V by 5 bases and J by 6 bases, and 7 bases separated the two germline ends. The CDR3 extends over 11 amino acids. The CDR3 DNA is TGTGCCACCAGTGGAGGGGCCGAGCAGTACTTC. Its translation: CATSGGAEQYF.